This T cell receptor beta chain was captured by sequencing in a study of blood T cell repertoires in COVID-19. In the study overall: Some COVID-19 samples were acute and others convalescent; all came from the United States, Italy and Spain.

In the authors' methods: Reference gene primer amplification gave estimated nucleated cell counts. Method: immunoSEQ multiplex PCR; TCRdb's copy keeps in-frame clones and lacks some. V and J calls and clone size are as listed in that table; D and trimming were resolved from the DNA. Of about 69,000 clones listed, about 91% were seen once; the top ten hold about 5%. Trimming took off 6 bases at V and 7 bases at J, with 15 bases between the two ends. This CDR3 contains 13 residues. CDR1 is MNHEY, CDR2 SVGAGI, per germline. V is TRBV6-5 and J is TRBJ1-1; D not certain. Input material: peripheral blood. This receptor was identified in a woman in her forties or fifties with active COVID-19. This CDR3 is CASRQPGSIEAFF. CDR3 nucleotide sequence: TGTGCCAGCAGGCAACCGGGTTCTATTGAAGCTTTCTTT.